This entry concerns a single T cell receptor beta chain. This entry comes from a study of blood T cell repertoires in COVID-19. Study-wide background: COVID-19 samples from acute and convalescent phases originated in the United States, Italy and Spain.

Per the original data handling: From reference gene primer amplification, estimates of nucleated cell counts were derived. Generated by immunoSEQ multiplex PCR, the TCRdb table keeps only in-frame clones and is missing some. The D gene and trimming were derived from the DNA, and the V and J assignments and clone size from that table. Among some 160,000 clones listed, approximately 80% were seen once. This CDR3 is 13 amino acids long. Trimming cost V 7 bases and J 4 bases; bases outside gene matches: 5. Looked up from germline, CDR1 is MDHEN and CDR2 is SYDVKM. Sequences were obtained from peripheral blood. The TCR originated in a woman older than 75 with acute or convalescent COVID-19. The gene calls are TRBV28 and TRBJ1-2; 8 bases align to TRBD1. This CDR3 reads CASNQGAGYGYTF. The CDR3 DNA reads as TGTGCCAGCAACCAGGGGGCGGGCTATGGCTACACCTTC.